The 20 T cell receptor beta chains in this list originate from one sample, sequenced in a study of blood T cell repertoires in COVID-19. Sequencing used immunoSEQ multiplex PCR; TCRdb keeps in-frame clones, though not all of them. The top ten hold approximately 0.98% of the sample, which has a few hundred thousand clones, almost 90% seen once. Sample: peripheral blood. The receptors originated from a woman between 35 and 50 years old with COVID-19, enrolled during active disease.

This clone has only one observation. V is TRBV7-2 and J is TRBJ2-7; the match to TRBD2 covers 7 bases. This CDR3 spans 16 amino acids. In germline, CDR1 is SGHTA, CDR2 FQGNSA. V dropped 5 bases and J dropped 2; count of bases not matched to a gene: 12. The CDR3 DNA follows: TGTGCCAGCAGCGCCATATCTTCTAGCGGTACCTACGAGCAGTACTTC. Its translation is CASSAISSSGTYEQYF.

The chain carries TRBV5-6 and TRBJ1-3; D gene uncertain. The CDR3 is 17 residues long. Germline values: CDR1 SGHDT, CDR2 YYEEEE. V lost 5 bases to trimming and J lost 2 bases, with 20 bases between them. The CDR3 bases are TGTGCCAGCAGTCGCCCCTCGGCGATAGCTGCTGGAAACACCATATATTTT. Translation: CASSRPSAIAAGNTIYF.

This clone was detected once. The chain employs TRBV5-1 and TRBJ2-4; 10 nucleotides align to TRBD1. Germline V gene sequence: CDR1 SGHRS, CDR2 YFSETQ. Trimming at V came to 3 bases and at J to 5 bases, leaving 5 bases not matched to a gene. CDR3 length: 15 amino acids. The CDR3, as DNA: TGCGCCAGCAGCTCCCGGGACAGGGGTGAAAACATTCAGTACTTC. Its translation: CASSSRDRGENIQYF.

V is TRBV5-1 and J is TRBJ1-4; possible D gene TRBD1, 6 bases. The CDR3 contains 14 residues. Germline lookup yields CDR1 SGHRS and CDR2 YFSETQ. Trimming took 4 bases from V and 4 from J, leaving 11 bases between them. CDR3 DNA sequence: TGCGCCAGCAGCGTGGACAGTTTTAATGAAAAACTGTTTTTT. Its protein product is CASSVDSFNEKLFF.

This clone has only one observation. CDR3 sequence: CASSLFPSQQGAITEAFF. CDR3 bases: TGCGCCAGCAGCTTGTTTCCCTCACAACAGGGGGCGATCACTGAAGCTTTCTTT. The rearrangement uses TRBV5-1 and TRBJ1-1; TRBD1 aligns across 9 bases. The CDR3 spans 18 residues. J was trimmed by 4 bases and V by 1 base; bases with no gene match: 14. The germline V gene encodes CDR1 SGHRS and CDR2 YFSETQ.

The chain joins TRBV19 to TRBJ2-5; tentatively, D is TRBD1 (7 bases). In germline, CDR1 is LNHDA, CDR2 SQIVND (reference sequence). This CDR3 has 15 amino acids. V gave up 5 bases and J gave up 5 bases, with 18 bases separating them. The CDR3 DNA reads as TGTGCCAGTAGTCCCCAAGGGGGCGGGACGGAGACCCAGTACTTC. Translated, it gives CASSPQGGGTETQYF.

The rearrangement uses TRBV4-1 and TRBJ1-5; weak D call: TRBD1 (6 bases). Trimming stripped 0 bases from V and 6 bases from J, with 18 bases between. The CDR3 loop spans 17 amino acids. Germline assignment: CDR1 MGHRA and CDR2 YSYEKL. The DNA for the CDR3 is TGCGCCAGCAGCCAAGATTATATGGACAGTTTAGCTCAGCCCCAGCATTTT. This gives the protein CASSQDYMDSLAQPQHF.

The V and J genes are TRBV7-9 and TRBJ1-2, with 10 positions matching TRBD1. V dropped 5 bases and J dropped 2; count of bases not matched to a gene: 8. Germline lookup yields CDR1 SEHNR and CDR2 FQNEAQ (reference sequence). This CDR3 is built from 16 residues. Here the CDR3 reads CASSHPGTGDNYGYTF. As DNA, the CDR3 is TGTGCCAGCAGCCACCCCGGGACAGGGGACAACTATGGCTACACCTTC.

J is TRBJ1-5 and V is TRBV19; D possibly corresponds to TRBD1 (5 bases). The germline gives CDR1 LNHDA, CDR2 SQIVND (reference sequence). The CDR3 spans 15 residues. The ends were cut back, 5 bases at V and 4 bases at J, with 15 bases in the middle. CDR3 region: CASSGGTSGNQPQHF. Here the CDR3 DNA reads TGTGCCAGTAGTGGCGGGACTTCCGGGAATCAGCCCCAGCATTTT.

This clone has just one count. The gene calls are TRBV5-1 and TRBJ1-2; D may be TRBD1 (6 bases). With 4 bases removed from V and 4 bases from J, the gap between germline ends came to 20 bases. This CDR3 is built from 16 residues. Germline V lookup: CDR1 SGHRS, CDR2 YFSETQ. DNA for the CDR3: TGCGCCAGCAGCCCCGAGCAAGGACAGACCTCCTATGGCTACACCTTC. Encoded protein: CASSPEQGQTSYGYTF.

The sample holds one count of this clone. CDR3 bases: TGTGCCGCGGGGCGATTTCAGGGCTGGGATGGCTACACCTTC. This translates into CAAGRFQGWDGYTF. The rearrangement uses TRBV6-5 and TRBJ1-2; tentatively, D is TRBD1 (5 bases). The CDR3 covers 14 residues. Germline V gene sequence: CDR1 MNHEY, CDR2 SVGAGI. V dropped 11 bases and J dropped 6 bases, with 22 bases sitting between them.

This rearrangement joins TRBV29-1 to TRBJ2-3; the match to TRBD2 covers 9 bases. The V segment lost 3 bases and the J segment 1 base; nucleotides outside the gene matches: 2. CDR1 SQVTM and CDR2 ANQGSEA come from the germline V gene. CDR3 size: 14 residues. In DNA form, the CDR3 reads TGCAGCGTTGAGGCTAGCGGGGGCACAGATACGCAGTATTTT. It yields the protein CSVEASGGTDTQYF.

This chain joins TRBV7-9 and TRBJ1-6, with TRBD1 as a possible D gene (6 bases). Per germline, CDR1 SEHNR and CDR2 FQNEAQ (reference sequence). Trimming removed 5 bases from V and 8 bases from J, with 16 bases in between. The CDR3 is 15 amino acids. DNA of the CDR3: TGTGCCAGCAGCCGTGGAACAGGGAGGGATTCACCCCTCCACTTT. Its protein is CASSRGTGRDSPLHF.

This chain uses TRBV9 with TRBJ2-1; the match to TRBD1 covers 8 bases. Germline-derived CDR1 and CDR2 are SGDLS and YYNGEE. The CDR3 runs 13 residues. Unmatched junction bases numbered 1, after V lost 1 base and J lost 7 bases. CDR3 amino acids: CASSVQGANEQFF. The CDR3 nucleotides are TGTGCCAGCAGCGTACAGGGGGCAAATGAGCAGTTCTTC.

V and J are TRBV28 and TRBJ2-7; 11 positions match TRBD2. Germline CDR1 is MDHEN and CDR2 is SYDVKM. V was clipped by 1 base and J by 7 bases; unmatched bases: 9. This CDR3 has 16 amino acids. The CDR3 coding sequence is TGTGCCAGCAGTTTATACAGGCTAGCGGGAGGACGGGAGCAGTACTTC. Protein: CASSLYRLAGGREQYF.

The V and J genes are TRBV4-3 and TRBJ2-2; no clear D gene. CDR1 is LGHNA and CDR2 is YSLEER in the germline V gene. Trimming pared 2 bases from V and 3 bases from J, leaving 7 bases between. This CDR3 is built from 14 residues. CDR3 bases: TGCGCCAGCAGCCAACAACGGGACACCGGGGAGCTGTTTTTT. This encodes CASSQQRDTGELFF.

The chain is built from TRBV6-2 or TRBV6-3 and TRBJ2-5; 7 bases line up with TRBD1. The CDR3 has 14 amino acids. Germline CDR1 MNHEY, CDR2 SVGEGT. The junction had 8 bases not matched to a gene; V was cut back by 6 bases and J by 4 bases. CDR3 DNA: TGTGCCAGCAGCCTCGACAGGGAAAGAGAGACCCAGTACTTC. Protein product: CASSLDRERETQYF.

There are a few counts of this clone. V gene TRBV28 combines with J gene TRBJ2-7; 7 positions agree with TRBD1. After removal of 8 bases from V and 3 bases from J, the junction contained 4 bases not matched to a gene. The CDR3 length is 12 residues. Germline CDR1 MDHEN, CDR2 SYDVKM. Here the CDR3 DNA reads TGTGCCAGCTGGGACAGCAACTACGAGCAGTACTTC. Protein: CASWDSNYEQYF.

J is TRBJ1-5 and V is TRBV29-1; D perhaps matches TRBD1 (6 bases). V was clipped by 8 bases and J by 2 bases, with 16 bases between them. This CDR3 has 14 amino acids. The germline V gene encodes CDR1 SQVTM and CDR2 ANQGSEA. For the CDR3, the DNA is TGCAGCATATCTCAGGGGACGGGCAATCAGCCCCAGCATTTT. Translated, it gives CSISQGTGNQPQHF.

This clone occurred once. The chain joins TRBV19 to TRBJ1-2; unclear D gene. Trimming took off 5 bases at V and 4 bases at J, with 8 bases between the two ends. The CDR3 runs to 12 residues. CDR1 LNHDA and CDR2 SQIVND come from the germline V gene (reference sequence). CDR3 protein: CASSRTSYGYTF. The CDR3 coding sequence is TGTGCCAGTAGTCGGACTTCCTATGGCTACACCTTC.